This TCR beta chain was recorded in a study of T cell responses to AZD1222 COVID-19 vaccine. The study, taken as a whole, reports: Reportedly, nearly half of unique spike TCRs recognized epitopes outside B.1.351/B.1.1.7 mutations. Only 5 or 6 individuals given AZD1222 were seropositive at baseline. Donors in the cohort were predominantly white British and more often female, and clonal diversity was possibly underestimated.

Regarding this clone: What it recognizes is unknown.

Germline assignment: CDR1 SQVTM and CDR2 ANQGSEA. Trimming shortened V by 2 bases and J by 0 bases, and 7 bases separated the two germline ends. This CDR3 has 13 amino acids. The table came from immunoSEQ multiplex PCR; TCRdb's copy has only in-frame clones and leaves some out. The sample shows some 100,000 clones, about 86% of them seen only once. Sequences were derived from peripheral blood, sampled 28 days after the second AZD1222 dose. This receptor was identified in an adult who received the AZD1222 COVID-19 vaccine. The V gene is TRBV29-1, the J gene TRBJ1-2; D ambiguous. CDR3 loop: CSVESGANYGYTF. In DNA, the CDR3 is TGCAGCGTTGAATCCGGGGCTAACTATGGCTACACCTTC. The full variable domain, rest sourced from reference TRBV29-1 and TRBJ1-2, is SAVISQKPSRDICQRGTSLTIQCQVDSQVTMMFWYRQQPGQSLTLIATANQGSEATYESGFVIDKFPISRPNLTFSTLTVSNMSPEDSSIYLCSVESGANYGYTFGSGTRLTVV.